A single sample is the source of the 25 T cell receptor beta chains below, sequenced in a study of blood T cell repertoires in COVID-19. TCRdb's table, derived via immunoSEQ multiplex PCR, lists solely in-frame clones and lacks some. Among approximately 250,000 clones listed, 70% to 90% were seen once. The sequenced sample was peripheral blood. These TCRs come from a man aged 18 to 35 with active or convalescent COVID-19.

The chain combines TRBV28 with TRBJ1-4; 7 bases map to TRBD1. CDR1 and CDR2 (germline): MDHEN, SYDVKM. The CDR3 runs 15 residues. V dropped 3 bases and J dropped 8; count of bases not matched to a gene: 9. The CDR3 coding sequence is TGTGCCAGCAGTTTTGATCAGGGGGTGGAGGAAAAACTGTTTTTT. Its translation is CASSFDQGVEEKLFF.

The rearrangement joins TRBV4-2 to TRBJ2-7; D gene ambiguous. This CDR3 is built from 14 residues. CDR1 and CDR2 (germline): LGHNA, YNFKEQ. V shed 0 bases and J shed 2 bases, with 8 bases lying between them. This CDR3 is CASSQDTPPYEQYF. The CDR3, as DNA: TGTGCCAGCAGCCAAGATACTCCCCCCTACGAGCAGTACTTC.

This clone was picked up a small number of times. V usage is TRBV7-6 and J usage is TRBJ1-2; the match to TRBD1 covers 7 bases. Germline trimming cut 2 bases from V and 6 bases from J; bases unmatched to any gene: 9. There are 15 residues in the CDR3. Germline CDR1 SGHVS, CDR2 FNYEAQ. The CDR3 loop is CASSLYPGGANGYTF. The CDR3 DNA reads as TGTGCCAGCAGCTTATACCCAGGGGGAGCTAATGGCTACACCTTC.

The CDR3 loop reads CASSLTRTGQIYGYTF. The CDR3 nucleotides read TGCGCCAGCAGCTTGACACGTACAGGGCAAATCTATGGCTACACCTTC. The V gene is TRBV5-1, the J gene TRBJ1-2; TRBD1 might be the D (6 bases). The CDR3 has 16 residues. V lost 1 base, J lost 4 bases, and 17 bases lay in between. CDR1 and CDR2 from the germline V gene are SGHRS and YFSETQ.

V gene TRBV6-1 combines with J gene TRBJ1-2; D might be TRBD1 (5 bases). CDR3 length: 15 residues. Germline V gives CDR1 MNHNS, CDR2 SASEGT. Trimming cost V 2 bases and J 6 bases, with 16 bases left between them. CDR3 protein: CASSENAGVRNGYTF. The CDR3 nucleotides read TGTGCCAGCAGTGAAAATGCGGGGGTGAGGAATGGCTACACCTTC.

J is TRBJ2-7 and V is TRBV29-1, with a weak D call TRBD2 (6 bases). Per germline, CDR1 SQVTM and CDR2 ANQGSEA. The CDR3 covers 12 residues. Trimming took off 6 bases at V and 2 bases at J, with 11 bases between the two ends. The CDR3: CSVWREPYEQYF. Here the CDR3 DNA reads TGCAGCGTCTGGCGGGAACCCTACGAGCAGTACTTC.

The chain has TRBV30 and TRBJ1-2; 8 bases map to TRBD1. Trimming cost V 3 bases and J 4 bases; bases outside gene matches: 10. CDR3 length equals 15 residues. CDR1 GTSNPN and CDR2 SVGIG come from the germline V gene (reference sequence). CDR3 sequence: CAWRGPGQDLYGYTF. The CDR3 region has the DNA TGTGCCTGGAGAGGTCCGGGACAGGATCTCTATGGCTACACCTTC.

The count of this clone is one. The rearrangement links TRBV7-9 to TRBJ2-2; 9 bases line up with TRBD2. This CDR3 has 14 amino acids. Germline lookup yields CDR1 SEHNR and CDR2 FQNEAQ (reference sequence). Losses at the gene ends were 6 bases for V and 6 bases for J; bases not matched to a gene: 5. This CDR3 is CASSSAGGPGELFF. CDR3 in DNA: TGTGCCAGCAGTTCTGCGGGAGGGCCCGGGGAGCTGTTTTTT.

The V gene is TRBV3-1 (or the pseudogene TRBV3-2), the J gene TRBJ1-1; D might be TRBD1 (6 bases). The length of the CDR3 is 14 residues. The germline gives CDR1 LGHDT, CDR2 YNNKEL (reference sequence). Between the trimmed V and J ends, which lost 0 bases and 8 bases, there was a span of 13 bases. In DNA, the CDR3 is TGTGCCAGCAGCCAAGAGGTCGCACAGGGCGAAGCTTTCTTT. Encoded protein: CASSQEVAQGEAFF.

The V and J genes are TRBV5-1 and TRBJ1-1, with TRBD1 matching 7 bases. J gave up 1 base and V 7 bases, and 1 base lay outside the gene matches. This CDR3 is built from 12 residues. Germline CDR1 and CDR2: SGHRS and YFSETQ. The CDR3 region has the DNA TGCGCCAGCTCAGGGGGGAACACTGAAGCTTTCTTT. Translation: CASSGGNTEAFF. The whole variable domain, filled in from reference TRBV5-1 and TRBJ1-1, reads KAGVTQTPRYLIKTRGQQVTLSCSPISGHRSVSWYQQTPGQGLQFLFEYFSETQRNKGNFPGRFSGRQFSNSRSEMNVSTLELGDSALYLCASSGGNTEAFFGQGTRLTVV.

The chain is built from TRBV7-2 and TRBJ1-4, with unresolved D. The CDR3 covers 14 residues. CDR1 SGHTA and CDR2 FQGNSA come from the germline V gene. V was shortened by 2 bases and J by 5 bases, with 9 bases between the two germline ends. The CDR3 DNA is TGTGCCAGCAGCTTACAACCTACCAATGAAAAACTGTTTTTT. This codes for CASSLQPTNEKLFF.

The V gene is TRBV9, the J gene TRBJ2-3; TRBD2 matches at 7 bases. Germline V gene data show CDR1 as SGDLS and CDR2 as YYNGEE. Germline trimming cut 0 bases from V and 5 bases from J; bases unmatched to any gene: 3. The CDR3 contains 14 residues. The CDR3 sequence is CASSVGSGGDTQYF. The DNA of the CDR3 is TGTGCCAGCAGCGTAGGTTCGGGGGGAGATACGCAGTATTTT.

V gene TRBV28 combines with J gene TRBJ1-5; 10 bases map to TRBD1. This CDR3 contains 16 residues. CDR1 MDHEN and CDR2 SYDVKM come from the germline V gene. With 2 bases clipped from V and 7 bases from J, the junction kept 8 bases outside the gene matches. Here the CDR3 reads CASSLIEDRGNQPQHF. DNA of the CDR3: TGTGCCAGCAGTTTAATTGAGGACAGGGGGAACCAGCCCCAGCATTTT.

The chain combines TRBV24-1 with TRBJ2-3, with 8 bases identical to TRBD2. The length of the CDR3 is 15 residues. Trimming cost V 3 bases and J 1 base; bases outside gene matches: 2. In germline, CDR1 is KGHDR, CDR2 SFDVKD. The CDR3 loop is CATSDQTSGTDTQYF. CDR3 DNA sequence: TGTGCCACCAGTGATCAGACTAGCGGCACAGATACGCAGTATTTT.

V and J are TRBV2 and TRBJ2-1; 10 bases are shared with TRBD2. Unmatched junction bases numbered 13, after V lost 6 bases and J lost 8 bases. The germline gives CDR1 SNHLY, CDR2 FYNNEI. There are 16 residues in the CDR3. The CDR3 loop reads CASSGQREGYSDEQFF. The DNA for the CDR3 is TGTGCCAGCAGCGGGCAGCGGGAGGGCTATAGTGATGAGCAGTTCTTC.

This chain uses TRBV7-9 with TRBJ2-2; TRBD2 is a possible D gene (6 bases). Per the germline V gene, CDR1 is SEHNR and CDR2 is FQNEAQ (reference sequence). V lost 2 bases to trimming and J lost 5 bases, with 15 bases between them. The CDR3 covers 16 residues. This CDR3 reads CASSLLGSPTTGELFF. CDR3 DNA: TGTGCCAGCAGCTTACTCGGGAGCCCGACGACCGGGGAGCTGTTTTTT.

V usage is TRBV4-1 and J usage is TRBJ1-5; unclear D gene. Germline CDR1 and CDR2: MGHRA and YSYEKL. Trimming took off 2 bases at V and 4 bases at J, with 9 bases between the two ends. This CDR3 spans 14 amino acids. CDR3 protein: CASSQREGNQPQHF. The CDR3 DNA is TGCGCCAGCAGCCAAAGGGAGGGAAATCAGCCCCAGCATTTT.

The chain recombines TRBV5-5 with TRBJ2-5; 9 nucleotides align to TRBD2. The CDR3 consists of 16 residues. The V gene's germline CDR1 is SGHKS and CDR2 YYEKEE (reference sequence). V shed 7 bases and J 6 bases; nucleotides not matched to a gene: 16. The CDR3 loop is CASAHRGAGGPQTQYF. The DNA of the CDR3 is TGTGCCAGCGCCCACCGGGGGGCGGGAGGGCCTCAGACCCAGTACTTC.

The CDR3 DNA reads TGTGCCAGCAGTCCCTTTATAGCTAGCGGGGGGGCCGGGTATACGCAGTATTTT. Amino acid sequence: CASSPFIASGGAGYTQYF. The chain employs TRBV6-6 and TRBJ2-3; 12 positions agree with TRBD2. CDR3 length equals 18 residues. The trim removed 5 bases at V and 7 bases at J, leaving 16 bases unmatched. Germline V gene data show CDR1 as MNHNY and CDR2 as SVGAGI (reference sequence).

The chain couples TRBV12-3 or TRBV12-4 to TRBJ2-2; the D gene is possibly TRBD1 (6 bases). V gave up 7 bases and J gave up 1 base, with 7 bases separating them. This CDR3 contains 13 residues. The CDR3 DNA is TGTGCCAGCAAGGACAGGAACACCGGGGAGCTGTTTTTT. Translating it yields CASKDRNTGELFF.

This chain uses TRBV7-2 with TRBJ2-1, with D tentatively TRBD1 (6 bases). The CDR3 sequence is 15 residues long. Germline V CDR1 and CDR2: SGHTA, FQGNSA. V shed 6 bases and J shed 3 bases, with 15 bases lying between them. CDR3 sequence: CASSFLGAGYNEQFF. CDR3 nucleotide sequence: TGTGCCAGCAGTTTTCTGGGGGCGGGCTACAATGAGCAGTTCTTC.

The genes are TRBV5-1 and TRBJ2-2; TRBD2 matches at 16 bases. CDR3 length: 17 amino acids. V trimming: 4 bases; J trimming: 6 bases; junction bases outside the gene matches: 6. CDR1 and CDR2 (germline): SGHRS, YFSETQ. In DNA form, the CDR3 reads TGCGCCAGCAGCCCCGGGACTAGCGGGAGGGCCGCCGGGGAGCTGTTTTTT. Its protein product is CASSPGTSGRAAGELFF.

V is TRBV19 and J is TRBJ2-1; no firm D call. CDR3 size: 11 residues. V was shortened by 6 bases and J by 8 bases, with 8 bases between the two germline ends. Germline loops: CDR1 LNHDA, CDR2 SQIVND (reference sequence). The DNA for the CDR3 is TGTGCCAGTAGAGGAGAGGATGAGCAGTTCTTC. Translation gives CASRGEDEQFF.

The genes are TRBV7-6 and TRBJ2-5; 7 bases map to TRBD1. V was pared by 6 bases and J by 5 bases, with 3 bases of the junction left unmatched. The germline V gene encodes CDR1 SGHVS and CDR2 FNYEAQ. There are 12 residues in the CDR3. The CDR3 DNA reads TGTGCCAGCAGTGACAGGGAGGAGACCCAGTACTTC. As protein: CASSDREETQYF.

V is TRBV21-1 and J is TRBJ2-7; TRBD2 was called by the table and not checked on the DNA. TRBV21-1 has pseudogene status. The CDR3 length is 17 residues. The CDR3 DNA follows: TGTGCCAGCAGCAAAGAAAAGGGGGGACTAGAATCCTACGAGCAGTACTTC. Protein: CASSKEKGGLESYEQYF.